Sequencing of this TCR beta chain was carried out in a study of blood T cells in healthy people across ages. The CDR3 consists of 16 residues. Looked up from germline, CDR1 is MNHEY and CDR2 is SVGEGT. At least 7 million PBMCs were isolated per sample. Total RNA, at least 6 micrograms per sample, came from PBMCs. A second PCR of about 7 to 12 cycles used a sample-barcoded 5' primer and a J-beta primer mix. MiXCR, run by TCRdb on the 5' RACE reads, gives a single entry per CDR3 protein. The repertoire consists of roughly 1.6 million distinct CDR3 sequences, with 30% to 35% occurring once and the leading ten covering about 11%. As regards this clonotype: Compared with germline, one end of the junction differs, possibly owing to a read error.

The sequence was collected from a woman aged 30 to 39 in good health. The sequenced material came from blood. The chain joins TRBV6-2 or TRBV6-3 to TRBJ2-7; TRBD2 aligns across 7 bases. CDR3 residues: CASSYSSGGVSYEQYF. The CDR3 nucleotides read TGTGCCAGCAGCTACTCTTCTGGGGGGGTGAGCTACGAGCAGTACTTC.